This T cell receptor beta chain was captured in a study of blood T cell repertoires in COVID-19. Study overall: Sites in the United States, Italy and Spain provided acute and convalescent COVID-19 samples. PBMCs, B-cell-depleted T cells, or T cells provided the cDNA or gDNA that made up the material.

Original processing notes: How many nucleated cells were present was estimated from reference gene primer amplification. TCRdb keeps only in-frame clones here, not all; method: immunoSEQ multiplex PCR. That table supplies the V and J calls and clone size; D and trimming were determined from the DNA. The data show roughly 90,000 clones, 80% to 85% seen once. The length of the CDR3 is 14 residues. Trimming removed 4 bases from V and 2 bases from J; junction bases left unmatched: 3. Germline-derived CDR1 and CDR2 are LGHNA and YSLEER. This sequence originates from a woman over 75 with active or convalescent COVID-19. V usage is TRBV4-3 and J usage is TRBJ1-2; 8 bases agree with TRBD1. The sequenced sample was peripheral blood. CDR3: CASSRRQGNYGYTF. The CDR3 DNA sequence: TGCGCCAGCAGCCGGCGACAGGGGAACTATGGCTACACCTTC.